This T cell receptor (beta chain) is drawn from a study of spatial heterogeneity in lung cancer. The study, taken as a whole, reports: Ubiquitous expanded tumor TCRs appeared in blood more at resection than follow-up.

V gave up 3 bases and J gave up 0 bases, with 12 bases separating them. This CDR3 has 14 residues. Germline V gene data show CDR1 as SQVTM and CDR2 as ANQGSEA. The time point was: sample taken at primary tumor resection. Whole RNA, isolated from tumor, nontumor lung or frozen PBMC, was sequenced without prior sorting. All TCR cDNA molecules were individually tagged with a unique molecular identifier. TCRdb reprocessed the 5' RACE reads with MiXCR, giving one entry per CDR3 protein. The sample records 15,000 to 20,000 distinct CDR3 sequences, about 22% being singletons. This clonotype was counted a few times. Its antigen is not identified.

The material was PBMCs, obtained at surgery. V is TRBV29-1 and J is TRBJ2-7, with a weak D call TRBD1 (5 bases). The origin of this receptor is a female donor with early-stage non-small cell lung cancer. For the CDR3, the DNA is TGCAGCGTTGAGGGCAGGGCGAACTCCTACGAGCAGTACTTC. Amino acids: CSVEGRANSYEQYF.